These 8 T cell receptor beta chains share one sample of origin, sequenced in a study of CD8 T cells in Susac syndrome. When the RNA was reverse transcribed, random hexamers were used with an input of about 0.5 to 1 ug. Each CDR3 protein gets one entry after TCRdb re-called the immunoSEQ multiplex PCR reads with MiXCR. The data hold around 230,000 distinct CDR3 sequences, with roughly 96% observed a single time. The sample was CD4+ T cells from PBMCs. The receptors stem from a human donor with multiple sclerosis.

This sequence joins TRBV4-1 and TRBJ1-2, with 8 bases aligning to TRBD1. The CDR3 length is 15 residues. The J segment lost 5 bases and the V segment lost 3 bases, leaving 8 bases of the junction unmatched. The germline V gene encodes CDR1 MGHRA and CDR2 YSYEKL. CDR3 sequence: CASSHGPGQGYGYTF. The CDR3, as DNA: TGCGCCAGCAGCCATGGTCCCGGACAGGGTTATGGCTACACCTTC.

CDR3 nucleotides: TGCAGTGCTAGAAGTCAGCGGACTAGCGGGAGGTCCTCCACAGATACGCAGTATTTT. Protein: CSARSQRTSGRSSTDTQYF. V gene TRBV20-1 combines with J gene TRBJ2-3; TRBD2 matches 14 bases. The length of the CDR3 is 19 residues. From germline, CDR1 is DFQATT and CDR2 SNEGSKA (reference sequence). V lost 2 bases to trimming and J lost 2 bases; unmatched junction nucleotides: 12.

V gene TRBV3-1 combines with J gene TRBJ1-2, with a possible D match to TRBD1 (6 bases). V was clipped by 0 bases and J by 0 bases, with 14 bases between them. CDR3 length: 17 residues. CDR1 and CDR2 from the germline V gene are LGHDT and YNNKEL (reference sequence). In nucleotides, the CDR3 is TGTGCCAGCAGCCAAGACCCTACAGGGAGATCTAACTATGGCTACACCTTC. Its protein is CASSQDPTGRSNYGYTF.

The J gene is TRBJ1-1, the V gene TRBV12-5; D gene unclear. Between the trimmed V and J ends, which lost 1 base and 7 bases, there was a span of 4 bases. The CDR3 consists of 11 residues. Looked up from germline, CDR1 is LGHNT and CDR2 is FRNRAP. CDR3 amino acids: CASGLDVEAFF. The CDR3 DNA is TGTGCTAGTGGTTTGGATGTTGAAGCTTTCTTT.

This CDR3 is CASSQGQLYNEQFF. The CDR3 bases are TGTGCCAGCAGCCAAGGACAGCTATACAATGAGCAGTTCTTC. The V and J genes are TRBV3-1 and TRBJ2-1; perhaps TRBD1 as D (5 bases). V lost 1 base and J 4 bases, leaving 8 bases between the germline ends. The CDR3 has 14 residues. Per the germline V gene, CDR1 is LGHDT and CDR2 is YNNKEL (reference sequence).

The CDR3 DNA reads TGTGCCAGCAGGAGGACAGGGATTCTCTCCGCTACTTCTCTTCAGCCCCAGCATTTT. Encoded protein: CASRRTGILSATSLQPQHF. V usage is TRBV27 and J usage is TRBJ1-5; 8 bases align to TRBD1. The germline CDR1 and CDR2 sequences are MNHEY and SMNVEV (reference sequence). The CDR3 loop spans 19 amino acids. After removal of 6 bases from V and 6 bases from J, the junction contained 22 bases not matched to a gene.

V usage is TRBV5-1 and J usage is TRBJ2-1; 7 bases agree with TRBD2. Germline V CDR1 and CDR2: SGHRS, YFSETQ. The J segment lost 3 bases and the V segment lost 4 bases, leaving 13 bases of the junction unmatched. The CDR3 is made up of 17 amino acids. The CDR3 coding sequence is TGCGCCAGCAGCGCCTTTGGGGGGGACTCTCACTACAATGAGCAGTTCTTC. This translates into CASSAFGGDSHYNEQFF.

This clonotype has only one observation. The chain recombines TRBV9 with TRBJ2-7, with D unresolved. V lost 0 bases and J 2 bases, leaving 9 bases between the germline ends. The CDR3 has 14 amino acids. CDR1 SGDLS and CDR2 YYNGEE come from the germline V gene. CDR3 sequence: CASSVGVITYEQYF. DNA for the CDR3: TGTGCCAGCAGCGTAGGTGTCATCACCTACGAGCAGTACTTC.